Listed here is a single T cell receptor (beta chain). Its antigen remains unknown. The germline V gene encodes CDR1 DFQATT and CDR2 SNEGSKA (reference sequence). CDR3 length: 14 amino acids. Trimming took 5 bases from V and 0 from J, leaving 13 bases between them. Treatment-naive patients with stable or active relapsing-remitting disease were the multiple sclerosis controls. The data originate from a study of CD8 T cells in Susac syndrome. Study results and limitations: Individuals included in the TCR sequencing and HLA analysis were acknowledged by the study to be relatively few in number.

The RNA input was roughly 0.5 to 1 ug, and it was reverse transcribed with random hexamers. The authors amplified TCR beta CDR3 across 54 Vbeta and 13 Jbeta using immunoSEQ multiplex PCR. TCRdb re-called the immunoSEQ multiplex PCR reads through MiXCR, storing one row per CDR3 protein. The sample shows about 430,000 distinct CDR3 sequences, more than 80% of them seen only once. The gene calls are TRBV20-1 and TRBJ2-5; D is ambiguous. The sequenced material came from CD8+ T cells from PBMCs. The sequence came from a human donor with multiple sclerosis. This CDR3 is CSAELDTYQETQYF. The DNA of the CDR3 is TGCAGTGCTGAGCTCGATACGTACCAAGAGACCCAGTACTTC.